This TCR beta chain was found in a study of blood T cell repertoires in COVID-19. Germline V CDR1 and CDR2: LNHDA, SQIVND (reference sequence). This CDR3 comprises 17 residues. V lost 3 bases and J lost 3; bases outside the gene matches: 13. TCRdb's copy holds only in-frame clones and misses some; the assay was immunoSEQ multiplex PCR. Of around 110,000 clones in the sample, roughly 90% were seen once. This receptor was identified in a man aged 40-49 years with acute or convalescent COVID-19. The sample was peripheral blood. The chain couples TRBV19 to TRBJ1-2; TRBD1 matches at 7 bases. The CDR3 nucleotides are TGTGCCAGTAGTATCCGGGCGACAGGGACGGGATACTATGGCTACACCTTC. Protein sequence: CASSIRATGTGYYGYTF.